Listed below are T cell receptor beta chains from one sample, sequenced in a study of blood T cells in healthy people across ages. From the 5' RACE reads, TCRdb called clonotypes with MiXCR, one entry per CDR3 protein. The table lists 550,000 to 700,000 distinct CDR3 sequences, roughly 28% of them singletons. Sequenced: blood. These receptors all stem from a woman aged 70 to 79 in good health. Both conserved end residues are part of each CDR3. A D gene is named only where the DNA matches it firmly. Clone size is stated in some rows and not others, as once, few, many or a class when expanded.

CASSYSAEGDTEAFF,TGTGCCAGCTCTTATAGTGCGGAAGGGGACACTGAAGCTTTCTTT,TRBJ1-1,TRBV6-6,few,NA,15
CSARDGRGNYGYTF,TGCAGTGCTAGAGATGGCAGGGGAAACTATGGCTACACCTTC,TRBJ1-2,TRBV20-1,NA,NA,14
CASSSRDIIYEQYF,TGTGCCAGCAGCTCGCGGGACATAATCTACGAGCAGTACTTC,TRBJ2-7,TRBV7-9,NA,NA,14
CASSVSWGPTEAFF,TGTGCCAGCAGCGTAAGTTGGGGGCCCACTGAAGCTTTCTTT,TRBJ1-1,TRBV9,once,NA,14
CSVARVNDEQFF,TGCAGTGTCGCCCGGGTAAACGATGAGCAGTTCTTC,TRBJ2-1,TRBV29-1,NA,NA,12
CASRTTLAGGETQYF,TGTGCCAGCAGGACGACTTTAGCGGGAGGGGAGACCCAGTACTTC,TRBJ2-5,TRBV6-1,NA,TRBD2,15
CSARTVTYEQYF,TGCAGCGCACGGACAGTAACCTACGAGCAGTACTTC,TRBJ2-7,TRBV29-1,NA,NA,12
CASTRYKKADYGYTF,TGTGCCAGCACCCGATACAAGAAAGCGGACTATGGCTACACCTTC,TRBJ1-2,TRBV7-8,few,NA,15
CASRGQGTGEQFF,TGTGCCAGCAGGGGGCAGGGTACGGGTGAGCAGTTCTTC,TRBJ2-1,TRBV4-2,few,NA,13
CTGGTGHGGQFF,TGCACGGGGGGAACCGGCCACGGTGGGCAGTTCTTC,TRBJ2-1,TRBV20-1,NA,TRBD2,12
CASSHHDRGDYGYTF,TGTGCCAGCAGCCACCACGACAGGGGAGACTATGGCTACACCTTC,TRBJ1-2,TRBV3-1,NA,TRBD1,15
CASSSPFGQGSETQYF,TGTGCCAGCAGCTCGCCCTTTGGACAGGGGAGCGAGACCCAGTACTTC,TRBJ2-5,TRBV7-9,few,TRBD1,16
CSARRTGGTYGYTF,TGCAGTGCTAGAAGGACAGGGGGTACCTATGGCTACACCTTC,TRBJ1-2,TRBV20-1,once,TRBD1,14
CATKGGLSNAGELFF,TGTGCCACCAAGGGGGGGCTATCGAACGCCGGGGAGCTGTTTTTT,TRBJ2-2,TRBV5-6,NA,NA,15
CASSYSNLNTEAFF,TGTGCCAGCAGTTACTCGAACCTGAACACTGAAGCTTTCTTT,TRBJ1-1,TRBV6-5,NA,NA,14
CSVEGYITGYTF,TGCAGCGTTGAAGGTTATATCACAGGCTACACCTTC,TRBJ1-2,TRBV29-1,NA,NA,12
CASRSPWENIARQPQHF,TGTGCCAGCAGGAGTCCCTGGGAAAATATTGCGCGTCAGCCCCAGCATTTT,TRBJ1-5,TRBV28,NA,NA,17
CSAGRDRDYNEQFF,TGCAGCGCCGGGAGAGACAGGGACTACAATGAGCAGTTCTTC,TRBJ2-1,TRBV29-1,few,NA,14
CASSVGVTGATEAFF,TGTGCCAGCAGCGTTGGGGTCACTGGGGCCACTGAAGCTTTCTTT,TRBJ1-1,TRBV9,many,NA,15
CASSGHGKYEQYF,TGTGCCAGCAGTGGACACGGAAAATACGAGCAGTACTTC,TRBJ2-7,TRBV25-1,few,NA,13
CASSATGPTEAFF,TGTGCCAGCAGCGCTACAGGGCCCACTGAAGCTTTCTTT,TRBJ1-1,TRBV7-3,NA,NA,13
CASSLSGLMAGGLETQYF,TGTGCCAGCAGCTTATCGGGACTTATGGCGGGGGGTTTGGAGACCCAGTACTTC,TRBJ2-5,TRBV7-2,NA,TRBD2,18
CSALDRGYDGYTF,TGCAGCGCCTTAGACAGGGGGTATGATGGCTACACCTTC,TRBJ1-2,TRBV29-1,NA,TRBD1,13
CASSPNFGETQYF,TGTGCCAGCAGTCCTAATTTTGGAGAGACCCAGTACTTC,TRBJ2-5,TRBV6-2/TRBV6-3,few,NA,13
CASSLKGGFEQYF,TGTGCCAGCAGCTTAAAGGGGGGGTTCGAGCAGTACTTC,TRBJ2-7,TRBV7-3,few,NA,13
CASSRTGGGEQYF,TGTGCCAGCAGCCGGACAGGGGGAGGCGAGCAGTACTTC,TRBJ2-7,TRBV7-3,few,TRBD1,13
CASSFRGGALETQYF,TGTGCCAGCAGCTTTCGAGGGGGCGCACTAGAGACCCAGTACTTC,TRBJ2-5,TRBV7-6,few,TRBD1,15
CSVEWDSSYNEQFF,TGCAGCGTTGAATGGGACTCCTCTTACAATGAGCAGTTCTTC,TRBJ2-1,TRBV29-1,NA,NA,14
CASSEGRDYGYTF,TGTGCCAGCAGCGAGGGGAGGGACTATGGCTACACCTTC,TRBJ1-2,TRBV9,NA,NA,13
CASSLAKVAGSTDTQYF,TGCGCCAGCAGCTTGGCCAAAGTAGCGGGGAGCACAGATACGCAGTATTTT,TRBJ2-3,TRBV5-1,NA,TRBD2,17
CASSLRWTVTSNYGYTF,TGTGCCAGCAGCCTTCGATGGACAGTAACTTCTAACTATGGCTACACCTTC,TRBJ1-2,TRBV27,many,NA,17
CATSRELDREQYF,TGTGCCACCAGCAGAGAGCTGGATCGTGAGCAGTACTTC,TRBJ2-7,TRBV15,few,NA,13
CASSFASGSYEQYF,TGTGCCAGCAGCTTCGCTAGCGGGTCCTACGAGCAGTACTTC,TRBJ2-7,TRBV7-2,many,TRBD2,14
CASSARTGDGYTF,TGTGCCAGCAGTGCCCGGACAGGGGATGGCTACACCTTC,TRBJ1-2,TRBV12-3/TRBV12-4,few,TRBD1,13
CASSLSGSDTEAFF,TGTGCCAGCAGTTTATCAGGGTCCGATACTGAAGCTTTCTTT,TRBJ1-1,TRBV12-3/TRBV12-4,NA,NA,14
CASSRGQGSEQYF,TGTGCCAGCAGCCGGGGGCAGGGAAGCGAGCAGTACTTC,TRBJ2-7,TRBV28,NA,NA,13
CASSLGQGGYEQYF,TGTGCCAGCAGCCTAGGACAGGGAGGGTACGAGCAGTACTTC,TRBJ2-7,TRBV12-3/TRBV12-4,many,NA,14
CATSRDRSRSGWRRNTEAFF,TGTGCCACCAGCAGAGATAGGAGCCGCTCGGGGTGGAGGCGGAACACTGAAGCTTTCTTT,TRBJ1-1,TRBV15,few,NA,20
CASSSYWGSPLHF,TGTGCCAGCAGCTCATACTGGGGTTCACCCCTCCACTTT,TRBJ1-6,TRBV7-9,few,NA,13
CSARGQNTEAFF,TGCAGTGCTAGAGGTCAGAACACTGAAGCTTTCTTT,TRBJ1-1,TRBV20-1,few,NA,12
CASSVAAAGGSYNEQFF,TGTGCCAGCAGCGTAGCAGCAGCGGGGGGATCCTACAATGAGCAGTTCTTC,TRBJ2-1,TRBV9,NA,TRBD2,17
CASSLSGVNQETQYF,TGCGCCAGCAGCTTGTCGGGGGTTAATCAAGAGACCCAGTACTTC,TRBJ2-5,TRBV5-1,many,NA,15
CASSYSASGDQDTQYF,TGTGCCAGCAGTTACAGCGCTAGCGGGGACCAGGATACGCAGTATTTT,TRBJ2-3,TRBV6-2/TRBV6-3,few,TRBD2,16
CASSQGPGTGELFF,TGCGCCAGCAGCCAAGGACCCGGGACCGGGGAGCTGTTTTTT,TRBJ2-2,TRBV4-3,NA,NA,14
CASSYSSVGRFSYNEQFF,TGTGCCAGCAGTTACTCGTCCGTTGGAAGATTCTCCTACAATGAGCAGTTCTTC,TRBJ2-1,TRBV6-2/TRBV6-3,NA,NA,18
CASSVGTAFTPLHF,TGTGCCAGCAGCGTTGGGACAGCCTTTACGCCCCTCCACTTT,TRBJ1-6,TRBV9,NA,TRBD1,14
CSLHDRSSSTDTQYF,TGCAGTTTGCACGACAGGTCTTCTAGCACAGATACGCAGTATTTT,TRBJ2-3,TRBV20-1,NA,NA,15
CASSWVLARTDTQYF,TGTGCCAGCAGCTGGGTACTCGCCCGCACAGATACGCAGTATTTT,TRBJ2-3,TRBV7-9,NA,NA,15